Each of the 8 T cell receptor beta chains below was sequenced from the same sample in a study of blood T cell repertoires in COVID-19 (dated by TCRdb to 2018 to 2021). The library was made by the immunoSEQ multiplex PCR assay. TCRdb took this table from immuneACCESS and kept in-frame rearrangements with V and J called. Such tables lack part of the clones; where checked against another copy, unresolved V genes explain under half of the gap, and the rest is unexplained. The sample profile shows 400,000 to 550,000 clones; approximately 90% of them were found once. The ten largest clones take up around 4.4% of the sample. Sequencing was performed on peripheral blood. The receptors originated from a woman in her twenties or thirties with acute or convalescent COVID-19.

The chain carries TRBV11-2 and TRBJ2-1; 13 nucleotides line up with TRBD2. This CDR3 is 14 amino acids long. V lost 4 bases to trimming and J lost 10 bases; unmatched junction nucleotides: 4. Germline V gene sequence: CDR1 SGHAT, CDR2 FQNNGV. CDR3 bases: TGTGCCAGCAGCTGGCCGGGACTAGCGGGAGAGCAGTTCTTC. It specifies CASSWPGLAGEQFF.

This clone was observed a single time. DNA for the CDR3: TGTGCCAGCAGCCAGACCGGGGGTGAGCAGTTCTTC. This gives the protein CASSQTGGEQFF. V gene TRBV11-2 combines with J gene TRBJ2-1, with a possible D match to TRBD2 (6 bases). The CDR3 sequence is 12 residues long. Germline V gene lookup returns CDR1 SGHAT and CDR2 FQNNGV. V dropped 5 bases and J dropped 9 bases, with 11 bases sitting between them.

The chain combines TRBV28 with TRBJ1-2; D may be TRBD1 (5 bases). The CDR3 totals 14 residues. Per the germline V gene, CDR1 is MDHEN and CDR2 is SYDVKM. Trimming removed 3 bases at V and 8 bases at J, with 16 bases between. Here the CDR3 DNA reads TGTGCCAGCAGTTTGGGGCACATCAGAGGAGGCTACACCTTC. Encoded protein: CASSLGHIRGGYTF.

The gene calls are TRBV6-1 and TRBJ2-7, with 9 bases identical to TRBD1. The CDR3 runs 16 residues. V dropped 4 bases and J dropped 4; count of bases not matched to a gene: 11. In germline, CDR1 is MNHNS, CDR2 SASEGT. CDR3 in amino acids: CASSGNRGLWEYEQYF. CDR3 sequence (DNA): TGTGCCAGCAGTGGCAACAGGGGGCTGTGGGAATACGAGCAGTACTTC.

This chain joins TRBV15 and TRBJ2-7; no reliable D call. Trimming left V 4 bases short and J 1 base short, with 17 bases between. There are 16 residues in the CDR3. Germline V gene data show CDR1 as LNHNV and CDR2 as YYDKDF (reference sequence). The CDR3 nucleotides are TGTGCCACCAGCAAAGGAAGTGGGCAGGCTTCCTACGAGCAGTACTTC. As protein: CATSKGSGQASYEQYF.

This chain connects TRBV7-2 to TRBJ2-3; TRBD1 might be the D (7 bases). The germline V and J ends were trimmed by 1 base and 2 bases, with 13 bases remaining between them. Germline loops: CDR1 SGHTA, CDR2 FQGNSA. This CDR3 has 16 residues. CDR3 DNA sequence: TGTGCCAGCAGCTTAGGGGCGGGACAGATCACAGATACGCAGTATTTT. Encoded protein: CASSLGAGQITDTQYF.

V usage is TRBV21-1 and J usage is TRBJ1-4. TRBV21-1 is shown as a pseudogene. The CDR3 is 11 residues long. The CDR3 reads CASLTNEKLFF. DNA for the CDR3: TGTGCCAGCCTAACCAATGAAAAACTGTTTTTT.

The V gene is TRBV6-5, the J gene TRBJ2-5; D perhaps matches TRBD2 (6 bases). V was pared by 6 bases and J by 4 bases, with 18 bases between. Germline CDR1 is MNHEY and CDR2 is SVGAGI. The CDR3 contains 15 residues. CDR3 sequence reads: CASRPNGGAGETQYF. The CDR3 DNA is TGTGCCAGCAGGCCCAACGGGGGAGCGGGAGAGACCCAGTACTTC.